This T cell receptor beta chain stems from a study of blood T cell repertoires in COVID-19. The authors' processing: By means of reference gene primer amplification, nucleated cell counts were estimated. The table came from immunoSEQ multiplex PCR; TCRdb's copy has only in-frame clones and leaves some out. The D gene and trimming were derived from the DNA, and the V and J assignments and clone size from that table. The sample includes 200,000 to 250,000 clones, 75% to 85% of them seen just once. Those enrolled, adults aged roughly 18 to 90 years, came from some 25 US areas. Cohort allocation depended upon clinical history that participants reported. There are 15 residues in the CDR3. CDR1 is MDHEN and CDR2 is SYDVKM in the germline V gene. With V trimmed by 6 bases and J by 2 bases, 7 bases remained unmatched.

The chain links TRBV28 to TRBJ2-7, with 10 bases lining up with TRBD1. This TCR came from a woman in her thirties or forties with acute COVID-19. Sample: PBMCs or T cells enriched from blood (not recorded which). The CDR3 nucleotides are TGTGCCAGCAGAGATAGGACAGGGGGTACCTACGAGCAGTACTTC. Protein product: CASRDRTGGTYEQYF.